These 7 T cell receptor beta chains were sequenced from one sample in a study of Graves' ophthalmopathy and Graves' hyperthyroidism. The study amplified TCR beta CDR3 regions using RNA transcripts. An initial RT-PCR round employing HTBI primers preceded a second-round multiplex PCR. TCRdb called the multiplex PCR reads again in MiXCR, with one record for every CDR3 protein. The sample has about 550,000 distinct CDR3 sequences; under 45% are singletons. The source material was peripheral blood or thyroid tissue (not recorded which). These receptors were collected from an adult man with Graves' hyperthyroidism.

This clonotype has a handful of counts. In DNA, the CDR3 is TGTGCCAGCAGTTTGCAGGGGCCGGGGGACGAGCAGTACTTC. This translates into CASSLQGPGDEQYF. The V and J genes are TRBV12-3 or TRBV12-4 and TRBJ2-7; the D gene could be TRBD1 or TRBD2 (6 bases each). Trimming removed 3 bases at V and 5 bases at J, with 14 bases between. This CDR3 has 14 amino acids.

This clonotype was found a few times. This chain uses TRBV29-1 with TRBJ2-7; D might be TRBD1 or TRBD2, each matching 6 bases. The germline V gene has CDR1 SQVTM and CDR2 ANQGSEA. There are 14 residues in the CDR3. V was shortened by 4 bases and J by 3 bases, with 16 bases between the two germline ends. The CDR3 DNA reads as TGCAGCGTTGTTTTGCGGCGGGACAACTACGAGCAGTACTTC. This translates into CSVVLRRDNYEQYF.

This clonotype has ten or more counts. The chain employs TRBV7-9 and TRBJ2-2; the D is unclear. Germline V CDR1 and CDR2: SEHNR, FQNEAQ (reference sequence). V was shortened by 3 bases and J by 2 bases, with 13 bases between the two germline ends. The CDR3 runs to 16 residues. The CDR3 DNA sequence: TGTGCCAGCAGCTTCCAGCTCCATTTCAACACCGGGGAGCTGTTTTTT. Translation: CASSFQLHFNTGELFF.

The V call is TRBV2, the J call TRBJ1-5; a weak D match, TRBD1 (5 bases). V was trimmed by 10 bases and J by 4 bases, leaving 17 bases between them. CDR3 length equals 14 residues. From germline, CDR1 is SNHLY and CDR2 FYNNEI. DNA of the CDR3: TGTGCCACCAGCGGAAGGGGCATAAATCAGCCCCAGCATTTT. Protein sequence: CATSGRGINQPQHF.

This clonotype was recorded many times. V is TRBV2 and J is TRBJ1-1; D is undetermined. This CDR3 has 13 amino acids. V dropped 4 bases and J dropped 1 base, with 7 bases sitting between them. Germline loops: CDR1 SNHLY, CDR2 FYNNEI. In DNA, the CDR3 is TGTGCCAGCAGTGGATCGGGGAACACTGAAGCTTTCTTT. It codes for CASSGSGNTEAFF.

The chain carries TRBV7-4 and TRBJ1-6; D is unclear. V lost 6 bases and J lost 2, with 17 bases in between. The germline V gene encodes CDR1 SGHVT and CDR2 SQSDAQ. This CDR3 contains 17 residues. The CDR3 here is CASSLSPGRAYNSPLHF. CDR3 bases: TGTGCCAGCAGTTTATCTCCTGGGAGGGCCTATAATTCACCCCTCCACTTT.

This clonotype was counted many times. This chain links TRBV7-9 with TRBJ1-5; no reliable D call. Germline loops: CDR1 SEHNR, CDR2 FQNEAQ (reference sequence). CDR3 length: 16 amino acids. Trimming removed 4 bases from V and 5 bases from J, with 18 bases in between. This CDR3 is CASSSPTAQADQPQHF. DNA for the CDR3: TGTGCCAGCAGCTCACCTACCGCGCAGGCGGATCAGCCCCAGCATTTT. The full variable domain, completed using reference TRBV7-9 and TRBJ1-5, is DTGVSQNPRHKITKRGQNVTFRCDPISEHNRLYWYRQTLGQGPEFLTYFQNEAQLEKSRLLSDRFSAERPKGSFSTLEIQRTEQGDSAMYLCASSSPTAQADQPQHFGDGTRLSIL.